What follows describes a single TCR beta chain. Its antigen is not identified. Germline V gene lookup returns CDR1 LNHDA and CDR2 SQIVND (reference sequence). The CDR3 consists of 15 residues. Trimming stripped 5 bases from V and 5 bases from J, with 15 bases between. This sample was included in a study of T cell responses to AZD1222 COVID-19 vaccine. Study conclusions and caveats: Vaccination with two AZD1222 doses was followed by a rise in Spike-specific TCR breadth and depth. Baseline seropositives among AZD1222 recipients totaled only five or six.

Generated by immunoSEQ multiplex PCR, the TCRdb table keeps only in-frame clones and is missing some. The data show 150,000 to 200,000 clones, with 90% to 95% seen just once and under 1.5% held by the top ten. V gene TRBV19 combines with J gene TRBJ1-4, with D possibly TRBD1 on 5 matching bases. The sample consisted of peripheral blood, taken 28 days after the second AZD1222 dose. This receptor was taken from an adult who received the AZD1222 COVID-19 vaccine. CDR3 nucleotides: TGTGCCAGTAGTGTCAGACAGCGAGTAAATGAAAAACTGTTTTTT. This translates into CASSVRQRVNEKLFF.